The sequence of this TCR beta chain was determined in a study of shared clonotypes between healthy human individuals (dated by TCRdb to 2018 to 2020). As for the study more broadly: A couple of women and a few men aged 18 to 49 years were included in the cohort. For each donor, three plates each were used for CD4 naive and CD4 memory, two plates were used for CD8 naive, and one plate was used for CD8 memory. The study deeply sequenced blood TCR repertoires of five healthy adults to estimate repertoire size and the extent of clonotype sharing between individuals. Between about 0.94 and 10 billion PBMCs per donor were obtained by leukapheresis. Different laboratories and diverse techniques were used to prepare libraries and sequence TCR repertoires, to increase sequencing depth and limit assay-specific biases.

Measured from the cysteine to the phenylalanine, the CDR3 is 15 residues long. The only DNA kept is the CDR3, 45 bases in frame from the first base. As encoded in the germline V gene (reference sequence), CDR1 is LNHNV while CDR2 is YYDKDF. V is cut by 0 bases and J by 2 bases, and the space between the germline ends is 10 bases. About this clone itself: Its target antigen remains unknown. It has no much larger one-base neighbor in the sample; base qualities were not kept. The same CDR3 is also encoded by other DNA sequences in this sample.

TCR CDR3 regions were amplified from genomic DNA by multiplex PCR using the deep immunoSEQ assay. For each cell subset, the extracted genomic DNA was distributed evenly across all wells of several immunoSEQ 96-well plates, and each plate served as one replicate. Each replicate PCR for sorted subsets received 200 ng genomic DNA, equal to 28,000 or so T cell genomes. The purified libraries were quantified using a Qubit 3.0 fluorometer, sized with a Bioanalyzer 2100, and then quantified again using the KAPA Library Quantification kit. A separate single-read 150-cycle Illumina NextSeq 550 flow cell was used to sequence each immunoSEQ 96-well plate. The published analysis was carried out like this. The immunoSEQ output contained only junctional sequences without quality scores, so filtering could not match that applied to full-length reads. Sequences were annotated with PyIR, a Python wrapper for IgBLAST v1.9, and V/J genes and CDR3 were assigned using IMGT germline references. Reads with weak V/J assignments (E-value above 1e-6), missing CDR3, stop codons, out-of-frame junctions, or ambiguous translated residues were removed. A V3J clonotype was defined by an identical inferred V gene, J gene, and CDR3 amino acid sequence. The percentage overlap between two repertoires was calculated by dividing the number of shared unique clonotypes by the size of the smaller repertoire. Three approaches were used to assess repertoire richness: RTK rarefaction, the Chao1 estimator, and Recon v2.1 estimates of unobserved clonotypes. For all TCRbeta clonotypes obtained by the gDNA method from a few donors, generation probabilities were computed with OLGA. This is the immuneACCESS table as TCRdb keeps it, with only in-frame sequences that have V and J called. A part of the clones is gone; compared with another copy, unresolved V genes explain less than half, and the rest is unexplained. The DNA gave D and trimming, while V, J and clone size come from that table. For this sample the table gives approximately 720,000 clones, of which about three quarters were detected only once. Roughly 1.8% of the sample goes to the ten largest clones.

The paper as a whole reports these results and caveats: The genetic and exposure-history diversity represented was limited by the small number of donors. Compared with non-shared clonotypes, the clonotypes found in all four sorted-subset donors had higher generation probabilities. Pairwise subsampling led to the expectation that sequencing depth would affect the degree of clonotype sharing among donors. Rarefaction of sorted-subset datasets indicated incomplete sequencing despite the large sequencing depth. Naive subsets generally had larger estimated clonotype richness than memory subsets did. About 5% of naive CD4, 3% to 3.5% of naive CD8, roughly 2.4% of memory CD4, and around 0.4% of memory CD8 clonotypes were shared across several donors. Sampling was restricted to blood, and TCR repertoires in tissue are likely to differ from TCR repertoires in blood.

The donors were healthy, HIV-negative adults who had no recently reported acute infections or vaccinations. Only Caucasian adults living in Nashville, Tennessee, USA were represented among the donors. Magnetic negative selection was used to enrich CD4+ T cells, after which naive cells were positively selected on CD45RA and the negative fraction became the memory subset. Blood was collected by leukapheresis, and PBMCs were isolated by Ficoll-Histopaque density gradient centrifugation and then cryopreserved in liquid nitrogen vapor phase. Analytical flow cytometry was used to check the purity and quantity of every magnetically sorted T cell population. Genomic DNA was isolated from every sorted fraction and measured by UV absorbance on a Nanodrop 2000c.

The sequence derives from a woman between 25 and 40 years old in good health. The sample comprised memory CD4+ T cells sorted from blood. Taken with the paper, the label for cell subset or site translates to: CD45RA-negative fraction. This sequence uses TRBV15 and TRBJ2-5, with no D gene named confidently. The CDR3 protein: CATSRDRAEQETQYF. The DNA is TGTGCCACCAGCAGAGATCGGGCAGAACAAGAGACCCAGTACTTC. This CDR3, with the reference TRBV15 and TRBJ2-5 proteins standing in past its ends, gives the full variable domain DAMVIQNPRYQVTQFGKPVTLSCSQTLNHNVMYWYQQKSSQAPKLLFHYYDKDFNNEADTPDNFQSRRPNTSFCFLDIRSPGLGDTAMYLCATSRDRAEQETQYFGPGTRLLVL.